This TCR beta chain is drawn from a study of cytomegalovirus exposure and HLA in healthy donors. Note on this clone: The antigen is unknown.

Both 60 Vbeta primers and 13 Jbeta primers went into the PCR. Only in-frame clones appear in the TCRdb table, and some are missing; sequencing was by immunoSEQ multiplex PCR. This table holds tens of thousands of clones, around 71% found once. The CDR3 extends over 14 amino acids. CDR1 and CDR2 from the germline V gene are MNHEY and SMNVEV (reference sequence). V was cut by 2 bases and J by 4 bases, with 10 bases left in between. Notes on the study in general: In vitro experiments confirmed that three CMV-associated chains were specific for CMV antigens. Donors belonging to an Asian-associated ancestry cluster reportedly showed fewer N-insertions in productive TCRs than the roughly 700-donor mean, according to what a later analysis found. In the analysis, some V segments, TRBV6-2 and TRBV6-3 included, were excluded as indistinguishable.

There were likely unrecorded immune exposures, though donors were nominally healthy when sampled. The sequencing input was PBMCs. This receptor was obtained from a man aged 25-40 years in good health and CMV-seronegative. The V and J genes are TRBV27 and TRBJ2-3; weak D call: TRBD1 (5 bases). CDR3 bases: TGTGCCAGCAGTTTAAGGGGTCACGCAGATACGCAGTATTTT. This gives the protein CASSLRGHADTQYF.